This record covers a single TCR beta chain. These data belong to a study of blood T cell repertoires in COVID-19. Study summary: Acute and convalescent COVID-19 specimens originated in the United States, Italy and Spain. Sample material is recorded as cDNA or gDNA derived from T cells, B-cell-depleted T cells, or PBMCs.

In the source study's methods: The assay estimated nucleated cells by amplifying reference gene primers. Using immunoSEQ multiplex PCR, the repertoire was profiled, and TCRdb retains in-frame clones only, with some absent. The V and J calls and the clone size are those of that table, but D and trimming were determined from the DNA. The sample gives 160,000 or so clones, roughly 89% of which show up once; 3% to 4% is in the top ten. This TCR derives from a woman aged 60-75 years who had recovered from COVID-19. Material: peripheral blood.

The CDR3 spells CASSPINRALQEMNTEAFF. The DNA for the CDR3 is TGTGCCAGCAGTCCCATTAACAGGGCACTCCAGGAGATGAACACTGAAGCTTTCTTT. The chain joins TRBV27 to TRBJ1-1, with D perhaps matching TRBD1 (6 bases). The CDR3 runs 19 residues. Trimming pared 5 bases from V and 0 bases from J, leaving 25 bases between. In germline, CDR1 is MNHEY, CDR2 SMNVEV (reference sequence).